This T cell receptor (beta chain) was retrieved from a study of T cells expressing NK-cell markers. TCR beta cDNA was made by 5'RACE template switching with UMIs. TCRdb reworked the 5' RACE reads into one entry per CDR3 protein, no DNA. Its table records fewer than 400,000 distinct CDR3 sequences. CDR1 SGHVS and CDR2 FQNEAQ come from the germline V gene. The CDR3 covers 15 residues. The sample consisted of blood T cells: a sorted CD56 or NKG2C T cell subset, CD4+ or CD8+ T cells, or bulk PBMC T cells (not recorded which). The V gene is TRBV7-8, the J gene TRBJ1-4. The origin of this receptor is a woman in her 50s in good health. The CDR3 sequence is CASSLAGGGVEKLFF. Complete variable domain (other parts from reference TRBV7-8 and TRBJ1-4): GAGVSQSPRYKVAKRGQDVALRCDPISGHVSLFWYQQALGQGPEFLTYFQNEAQLDKSGLPSDRFFAERPEGSVSTLKIQRTQQEDSAVYLCASSLAGGGVEKLFFGSGTQLSVL.